This paragraph reports one T cell receptor beta chain. Its antigen is unidentified. The data were taken from a study of cytomegalovirus exposure and HLA in healthy donors. The wider study: Tens of millions of unique TCR sequences came from HLA-typed donors in an early release.

The V gene lost 0 bases and the J gene lost 2 bases, with 7 bases spanning the gap. CDR1 and CDR2 (germline): MNHEY, SMNVEV (reference sequence). This CDR3 contains 15 residues. Findings of the study overall: In an earlier analysis, productive rearrangement rates for most beta V segments clustered near 87% or 30%.

Primers for the PCR totalled 60 Vbeta and 13 Jbeta. Original processing notes: Unique TCR beta chains numbered around 80 million in a later analysis, with 10 million to 14 million shared. Produced via immunoSEQ multiplex PCR; TCRdb's table is partial and in-frame only. The V and J calls and the clone size are those of that table, but D and trimming were determined from the DNA. The sample shows roughly 100,000 clones, approximately 80% of them seen only once. Sequenced input: PBMCs. This sequence was found in a female donor in good health and CMV-seropositive. J is TRBJ1-4 and V is TRBV27; D unresolved. The CDR3 DNA is TGTGCCAGCAGTTTATCCCTAACTACTAATGAAAAACTGTTTTTT. Translation gives CASSLSLTTNEKLFF.